The 25 T cell receptor beta chains below all came from one sample that was sequenced in a study of cytomegalovirus exposure and HLA in healthy donors. PCR was performed using 60 Vbeta and 13 Jbeta primers. Sequencing was performed with immunoSEQ multiplex PCR; in TCRdb, only in-frame clones are kept and a portion is missing. The sample includes about 110,000 clones, approximately 70% of them seen just once. Sequencing input: PBMCs. These receptors originate from a woman aged 70 to 79 in good health and CMV-seropositive.

About this clone itself: One end of the junction is discordant with germline, which a read error may explain. The chain couples TRBV7-9 to TRBJ2-7; TRBD1 might be the D (8 bases). Germline V lookup: CDR1 SEHNR, CDR2 FQNEAQ (reference sequence). The CDR3 sequence is 12 residues long. CDR3 nucleotides: TGTTCCAGCGGGACAGGTGGTTACGAGCAGTACTTC. This codes for CSSGTGGYEQYF.

Concerning this clone itself: Other DNA sequences within the sample encode an identical CDR3. The chain joins TRBV5-1 to TRBJ1-2; 9 bases agree with TRBD1. The V gene end was trimmed by 4 bases and the J gene end by 4 bases; junction bases not matched to a gene: 5. This CDR3 contains 14 residues. CDR1 is SGHRS, CDR2 YFSETQ, per germline. DNA of the CDR3: TGCGCCAGCAGCCTGGACAGGGGTAGCTATGGCTACACCTTC. Amino acid sequence: CASSLDRGSYGYTF.

The CDR3 sequence is CASSLAGGPYNEQFF. Written as DNA, the CDR3 is TGTGCCAGCAGCTTAGCGGGGGGGCCCTACAATGAGCAGTTCTTC. The chain recombines TRBV7-3 with TRBJ2-1, with 9 bases identical to TRBD2. V shed 2 bases, J shed 2 bases, and the junction held 1 base outside the gene matches. Germline V lookup: CDR1 SGHTA, CDR2 FQGTGA. This CDR3 has 15 residues.

The rearrangement links TRBV6-1 to TRBJ2-7, with 7 bases fitting TRBD2. Losses at the gene ends were 9 bases for V and 6 bases for J; bases not matched to a gene: 14. Germline-derived CDR1 and CDR2 are MNHNS and SASEGT. CDR3 length: 14 amino acids. In DNA form, the CDR3 reads TGTGCCAGTGTGGCGGGGGACTCTGGATTCGAGCAGTACTTC. Translation gives CASVAGDSGFEQYF.

The chain combines TRBV14 with TRBJ1-6; TRBD1 is a possible D gene (5 bases). V lost 3 bases and J lost 3, with 9 bases in between. CDR3 length equals 15 residues. Germline V gene sequence: CDR1 SGHDN, CDR2 FVKESK. The CDR3, as DNA: TGTGCCAGCAGCCAGGGGGGTCTCTATAATTCACCCCTCCACTTT. Protein: CASSQGGLYNSPLHF.

The V call is TRBV30, the J call TRBJ2-3; unclear D gene. Germline V gene data show CDR1 as GTSNPN and CDR2 as SVGIG (reference sequence). The length of the CDR3 is 12 residues. V shed 5 bases and J shed 0 bases, with 6 bases lying between them. The CDR3 reads CAWDFSTDTQYF. The CDR3, as DNA: TGTGCCTGGGACTTTAGCACAGATACGCAGTATTTT.

The V and J genes are TRBV30 and TRBJ1-6, with 8 bases fitting TRBD1. This CDR3 has 13 amino acids. CDR1 is GTSNPN, CDR2 SVGIG, per germline (reference sequence). V trimming: 6 bases; J trimming: 6 bases; junction bases outside the gene matches: 4. CDR3 sequence (DNA): TGTGCCTGCGGGACAGGACTTAATTCACCCCTCCACTTT. The encoded protein is CACGTGLNSPLHF. Supplemented by reference TRBV30 and TRBJ1-6, the full variable domain reads SQTIHQWPATLVQPVGSPLSLECTVEGTSNPNLYWYRQAAGRGLQLLFYSVGIGQISSEVPQNLSASRPQDRQFILSSKKLLLSDSGFYLCACGTGLNSPLHFGNGTRLTVT.

This sequence joins TRBV7-2 and TRBJ2-5; the D gene is possibly TRBD2 (5 bases). The ends were cut back, 2 bases at V and 5 bases at J, with 12 bases in the middle. The CDR3 spans 14 residues. CDR1 and CDR2 from the germline V gene are SGHTA and FQGNSA. CDR3 sequence: CASSLTLVGETQYF. The CDR3 DNA reads TGTGCCAGCAGCTTAACACTAGTCGGTGAGACCCAGTACTTC.

The chain carries TRBV2 and TRBJ2-5; 8 bases match TRBD2. Losses at the gene ends were 2 bases for V and 2 bases for J; bases not matched to a gene: 4. CDR3 length equals 15 residues. CDR1 and CDR2 (germline): SNHLY, FYNNEI. CDR3 amino acids: CASSERSGGQETQYF. The CDR3 nucleotides are TGTGCCAGCAGTGAAAGGAGCGGGGGACAAGAGACCCAGTACTTC.

This clone came up a few times. DNA of the CDR3: TGTGCCAGCAGCCCGGGGAGCTCCTACGAGCAGTACTTC. Translated, it gives CASSPGSSYEQYF. The chain joins TRBV16 to TRBJ2-7; a weak D match, TRBD2 (5 bases). V was cut by 4 bases and J by 0 bases, with 7 bases left in between. Germline CDR1 KGHSY, CDR2 FQNENV. CDR3 length: 13 residues.

The genes are TRBV5-1 and TRBJ2-1; TRBD1 agrees at 11 bases. CDR1 is SGHRS, CDR2 YFSETQ, per germline. V lost 10 bases to trimming and J lost 4 bases; unmatched junction nucleotides: 10. The CDR3 has 15 amino acids. Written as DNA, the CDR3 is TGCGCCTGTTCGGCCGGGACAGGGGGTTACAATGAGCAGTTCTTC. This translates into CACSAGTGGYNEQFF.

The rearrangement uses TRBV30 and TRBJ1-4; D is possibly TRBD1 (5 bases). The CDR3 sequence is 13 residues long. Trimming shortened V by 2 bases and J by 4 bases, and 8 bases separated the two germline ends. From germline, CDR1 is GTSNPN and CDR2 SVGIG (reference sequence). CDR3 coding DNA: TGTGCCTGGAGTCGGGGGGTTAATGAAAAACTGTTTTTT. This codes for CAWSRGVNEKLFF.

This clone has a handful of counts. Different DNA sequences within this sample yield the same CDR3. The chain is built from TRBV18 and TRBJ1-1; 7 nucleotides line up with TRBD1. The ends lost 2 bases at V and 0 bases at J; junction bases unmatched: 0. This CDR3 spans 14 amino acids. The V gene's germline CDR1 is KGHSH and CDR2 LQKENI. CDR3 sequence reads: CASSPDRVNTEAFF. The CDR3 DNA reads as TGTGCCAGCTCACCAGACAGGGTGAACACTGAAGCTTTCTTT.

There are a few counts of this clone. At one of its ends the junction is not consistent with the germline gene, which may arise from a read error. The chain has TRBV7-2 and TRBJ1-6; 7 bases align to TRBD1. This CDR3 is 13 amino acids long. Germline V gene sequence: CDR1 SGHTA, CDR2 FQGNSA. The CDR3 loop is CASSLGIPGQQIF. The CDR3 DNA reads TGTGCCAGCAGCTTAGGGATACCGGGACAGCAAATTTTT.

The J gene is TRBJ2-1, the V gene TRBV4-1, with a tentative D call TRBD2 (7 bases). V shed 1 base and J shed 3 bases, with 10 bases lying between them. The CDR3 consists of 15 residues. Looked up from germline, CDR1 is MGHRA and CDR2 is YSYEKL. The CDR3 DNA follows: TGCGCCAGCAGCCAAGGAGGGGGGGACTACAATGAGCAGTTCTTC. Residues: CASSQGGGDYNEQFF.

The V and J genes are TRBV30 and TRBJ2-7; possibly TRBD2 for D (6 bases). Germline assignment: CDR1 GTSNPN and CDR2 SVGIG (reference sequence). The CDR3 is 13 residues long. The germline V and J ends were trimmed by 3 bases and 2 bases, with 11 bases remaining between them. CDR3 bases: TGTGCCTGGAGGGGGACTCAGACCTACGAGCAGTACTTC. This translates into CAWRGTQTYEQYF.

A few counts support this clone. The gene calls are TRBV19 and TRBJ1-2; weak D call: TRBD1 (6 bases). Germline V CDR1 and CDR2: LNHDA, SQIVND (reference sequence). The CDR3 spans 14 residues. V lost 7 bases and J lost 2, with 14 bases in between. The CDR3 DNA sequence: TGTGCCAGTAACCCATGGACAGAGAACTATGGCTACACCTTC. Translating it yields CASNPWTENYGYTF.

The chain combines TRBV4-1 with TRBJ1-1; D gene uncertain. V lost 0 bases to trimming and J lost 10 bases, with 12 bases between them. This CDR3 region has 13 residues. The germline V gene has CDR1 MGHRA and CDR2 YSYEKL. CDR3 protein: CASSQDVRTTAFF. The CDR3 nucleotides read TGCGCCAGCAGCCAAGATGTCCGAACAACAGCTTTCTTT.

J is TRBJ2-3 and V is TRBV6-5; 8 bases fit TRBD2. This CDR3 is 15 amino acids long. Trimming cost V 8 bases and J 2 bases; bases outside gene matches: 9. Germline V lookup: CDR1 MNHEY, CDR2 SVGAGI. The CDR3 DNA follows: TGTGCCAGCCGGAGACTAGCGATTTCCACAGATACGCAGTATTTT. Amino acids: CASRRLAISTDTQYF.

V usage is TRBV5-1 and J usage is TRBJ1-2, with D maybe TRBD1 (5 bases). The CDR3 length is 13 residues. V was shortened by 4 bases and J by 7 bases, with 14 bases between the two germline ends. Looked up from germline, CDR1 is SGHRS and CDR2 is YFSETQ. The CDR3 sequence: CASSPGQRFGYTF. The DNA of the CDR3 is TGCGCCAGCAGCCCCGGACAAAGGTTTGGCTACACCTTC.

On this clone: The sample has other DNA sequences that encode this CDR3 too. The chain's CDR3 is CASSLGGPQETQYF. DNA of the CDR3: TGCGCCAGCAGCTTGGGGGGCCCTCAAGAGACCCAGTACTTC. This chain joins TRBV5-1 and TRBJ2-5; perhaps TRBD1 as D (5 bases). V dropped 0 bases and J dropped 2 bases, with 8 bases sitting between them. Germline V CDR1 and CDR2: SGHRS, YFSETQ. This CDR3 contains 14 residues.

The chain couples TRBV11-2 to TRBJ2-3, with a weak D call TRBD2 (6 bases). The germline V and J ends were trimmed by 5 bases and 2 bases, with 20 bases remaining between them. Germline values: CDR1 SGHAT, CDR2 FQNNGV. The CDR3 runs 17 residues. The CDR3 DNA reads TGTGCCAGCAGCCCACGCGCGGCTAGCGACTACACAGATACGCAGTATTTT. Residues: CASSPRAASDYTDTQYF.

The chain uses TRBV6-5 and TRBJ1-1; 9 nucleotides line up with TRBD1. Per the germline V gene, CDR1 is MNHEY and CDR2 is SVGAGI. Trimming cost V 5 bases and J 4 bases; bases outside gene matches: 8. The CDR3 has 15 amino acids. The CDR3 reads CASSHRDRVPTEAFF. The CDR3 DNA sequence: TGTGCCAGCAGTCACCGGGACAGGGTTCCCACTGAAGCTTTCTTT.

The genes are TRBV5-6 and TRBJ1-4; 12 positions agree with TRBD1. V dropped 1 base and J dropped 1; count of bases not matched to a gene: 8. The CDR3 sequence is 19 residues long. The germline V gene has CDR1 SGHDT and CDR2 YYEEEE. This CDR3 is CASSLWLGTGGKTNEKLFF. DNA for the CDR3: TGTGCCAGCAGCTTGTGGTTAGGGACAGGGGGCAAAACTAATGAAAAACTGTTTTTT.

The V call is TRBV4-1, the J call TRBJ2-5; 11 bases match TRBD2. This CDR3 region has 16 residues. In germline, CDR1 is MGHRA, CDR2 YSYEKL. V dropped 3 bases and J dropped 4; count of bases not matched to a gene: 7. Written as DNA, the CDR3 is TGCGCCAGCAGCCACCTGACTAGCGGGGCCGGAGAGACCCAGTACTTC. This sequence encodes CASSHLTSGAGETQYF.